The next 13 T cell receptor beta chains were all read from a single sample in a study of blood T cells in healthy people across ages. A second PCR, run for about 7 to 12 cycles, used a sample-barcoded 5' primer plus a J-beta primer mix. TCRdb ran MiXCR on the 5' RACE reads and lists one entry per CDR3 protein. The sample lists 1.8 million or so distinct CDR3 sequences, roughly 43% seen once, with about 23% in the top ten. What was sequenced was blood. The receptors originated from a human donor in good health.

This CDR3 is CSATRQGDNYNEQFF. CDR3 nucleotides: TGCAGTGCCACCCGTCAGGGGGACAACTACAATGAGCAGTTCTTC. This chain joins TRBV20-1 and TRBJ2-1; 7 bases agree with TRBD1. Germline trimming cut 6 bases from V and 3 bases from J; bases unmatched to any gene: 11. Germline V CDR1 and CDR2: DFQATT, SNEGSKA (reference sequence). This CDR3 region has 15 residues.

J is TRBJ1-1 and V is TRBV7-2; D not certain. V lost 2 bases and J 6 bases, leaving 13 bases between the germline ends. This CDR3 comprises 14 residues. Germline V gene sequence: CDR1 SGHTA, CDR2 FQGNSA. CDR3 loop: CASSLPGRPSEAFF. In DNA, the CDR3 is TGTGCCAGCAGCTTACCAGGAAGACCCTCTGAAGCTTTCTTT.

The rearrangement links TRBV11-2 to TRBJ1-5, with D unresolved. CDR1 and CDR2 (germline): SGHAT, FQNNGV. V gave up 3 bases and J gave up 8 bases, with 17 bases separating them. CDR3 length: 15 residues. In DNA form, the CDR3 reads TGTGCCAGCAGCTTCGGGTTCTCAGGTTACGAGCCCCAGCATTTT. It specifies CASSFGFSGYEPQHF.

The chain is built from TRBV30 and TRBJ1-2, with a weak D call TRBD1 (6 bases). The CDR3 totals 12 residues. V lost 1 base, J lost 4 bases, and 7 bases lay in between. Per the germline V gene, CDR1 is GTSNPN and CDR2 is SVGIG (reference sequence). This chain's CDR3 is CAWSGTVYGYTF. CDR3 DNA: TGTGCCTGGAGTGGGACAGTCTATGGCTACACCTTC.

The chain employs TRBV20-1 and TRBJ2-1, with D maybe TRBD1 (6 bases). Germline CDR1 reads DFQATT; CDR2 reads SNEGSKA (reference sequence). With 3 bases removed from V and 7 bases from J, the gap between germline ends came to 7 bases. The length of the CDR3 is 11 residues. The CDR3 loop reads CSASQGNEQFF. The CDR3 bases are TGCAGTGCTAGCCAGGGGAATGAGCAGTTCTTC.

This chain uses TRBV6-5 with TRBJ2-5; TRBD2 is a possible D gene (5 bases). Trimming removed 0 bases at V and 8 bases at J, with 16 bases between. The CDR3 contains 15 residues. The germline CDR1 and CDR2 sequences are MNHEY and SVGAGI. CDR3 residues: CASSYSARLGDTQYF. Here the CDR3 DNA reads TGTGCCAGCAGTTACTCAGCCCGTTTGGGAGACACCCAGTACTTC.

The genes are TRBV28 and TRBJ2-5; D might be TRBD2 (5 bases). This CDR3 is 16 amino acids long. V shed 3 bases and J shed 1 base, with 15 bases lying between them. Germline CDR1 reads MDHEN; CDR2 reads SYDVKM. CDR3 coding DNA: TGTGCCAGCAGTTTGAGCGTGAGGGAAGTCCAAGAGACCCAGTACTTC. Its protein is CASSLSVREVQETQYF.

This chain connects TRBV19 to TRBJ1-1; no clear D. This CDR3 comprises 15 residues. The germline V and J ends were trimmed by 3 bases and 3 bases, with 14 bases remaining between them. The germline V gene has CDR1 LNHDA and CDR2 SQIVND (reference sequence). The CDR3: CASSIGRQGDTEAFF. The CDR3 DNA reads TGTGCCAGTAGTATCGGCAGACAAGGAGACACTGAAGCTTTCTTT.

This chain joins TRBV5-1 and TRBJ1-5, with a weak D call TRBD1 (6 bases). Germline V lookup: CDR1 SGHRS, CDR2 YFSETQ. The V gene lost 6 bases and the J gene lost 11 bases, with 18 bases spanning the gap. The CDR3 is made up of 13 amino acids. CDR3 sequence: CASKQGSTAAQHF. In DNA, the CDR3 is TGCGCCAGCAAACAGGGTTCGACGGCAGCCCAGCATTTT.

The chain links TRBV19 to TRBJ1-2; perhaps TRBD1 as D (6 bases). Between the trimmed V and J ends, which lost 1 base and 2 bases, there was a span of 14 bases. CDR1 and CDR2 (germline): LNHDA, SQIVND (reference sequence). The CDR3 totals 16 residues. The CDR3, as DNA: TGTGCCAGTAGTATAGGTCCATCTACAGGGAACTATGGCTACACCTTC. It encodes CASSIGPSTGNYGYTF.

In this sample, this clonotype turned up a few times. At one boundary the junction diverges from the germline segment, which might be a read error. The genes are TRBV2 and TRBJ1-2; 10 bases fit TRBD1. Germline values: CDR1 SNHLY, CDR2 FYNNEI. This CDR3 contains 14 residues. This CDR3 reads CATLFRDRGFGYTF. In DNA, the CDR3 is TGCGCCACTCTATTCCGGGACAGGGGTTTTGGCTACACCTTC.

This clonotype was seen at least ten times. This chain joins TRBV4-3 and TRBJ2-4; 7 positions agree with TRBD2. Germline V gives CDR1 LGHNA, CDR2 YSLEER. There are 14 residues in the CDR3. V lost 3 bases to trimming and J lost 7 bases; unmatched junction nucleotides: 6. The CDR3 DNA reads TGCGCCAGCAGCCAGTCTGGGGGGGGGAACATTCAGTACTTC. This encodes CASSQSGGGNIQYF.

With respect to this clonotype: No conserved phenylalanine or tryptophan ends this CDR3, so it is likely a read error. This CDR3 is CASSLRQGNTEAFC. The CDR3 nucleotides read TGTGCCAGCAGCTTACGACAGGGGAACACTGAAGCTTTCTGT. The rearrangement joins TRBV7-2 to TRBJ1-1; 7 bases agree with TRBD1. Losses at the gene ends were 2 bases for V and 1 base for J; bases not matched to a gene: 1. The germline V gene has CDR1 SGHTA and CDR2 FQGNSA. CDR3 length equals 14 residues.